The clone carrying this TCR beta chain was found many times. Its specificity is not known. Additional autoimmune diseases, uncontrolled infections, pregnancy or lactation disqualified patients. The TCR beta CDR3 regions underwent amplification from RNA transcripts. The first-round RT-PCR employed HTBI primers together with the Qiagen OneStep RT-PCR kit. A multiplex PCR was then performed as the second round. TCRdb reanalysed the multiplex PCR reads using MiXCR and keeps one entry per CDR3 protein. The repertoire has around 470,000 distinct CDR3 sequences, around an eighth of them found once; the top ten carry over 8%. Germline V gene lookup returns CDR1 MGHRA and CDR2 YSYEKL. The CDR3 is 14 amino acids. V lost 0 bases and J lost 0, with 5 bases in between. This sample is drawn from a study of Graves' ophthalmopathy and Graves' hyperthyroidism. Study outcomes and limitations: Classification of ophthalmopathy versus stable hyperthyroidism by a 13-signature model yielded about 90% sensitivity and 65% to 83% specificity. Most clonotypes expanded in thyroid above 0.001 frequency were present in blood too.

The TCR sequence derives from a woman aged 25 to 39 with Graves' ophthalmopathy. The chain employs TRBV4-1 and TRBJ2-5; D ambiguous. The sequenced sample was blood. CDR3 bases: TGCGCCAGCAGCCAAGAATTGTACCAAGAGACCCAGTACTTC. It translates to CASSQELYQETQYF.